The 30 T cell receptor beta chains below were found in one sample sequenced in a study of beta chain features in type 1 diabetes. Study-wide results and caveats: A moderate, significant TCRB CDR3 shortening appeared in type 1 diabetes across four CD4+ subsets.

The entirety of the isolated RNA underwent reverse transcription, so expressed TCRB transcripts were sequenced. The assay was immunoSEQ multiplex PCR, and TCRdb's table has in-frame clones only and misses some. The table has approximately 24,000 clones, under 50% seen once. For these TCRs, the target antigens are not known. The material sequenced was stem cell memory CD4+ T cells from blood. Receptors were obtained from a man aged 30-40 years with type 1 diabetes.

This clone was counted a single time. The V and J genes are TRBV5-1 and TRBJ2-7; 7 nucleotides align to TRBD1. The V gene end was trimmed by 3 bases and the J gene end by 5 bases; junction bases not matched to a gene: 5. In germline, CDR1 is SGHRS, CDR2 YFSETQ. The CDR3 runs 13 residues. For the CDR3, the DNA is TGCGCCAGCAGCTCGGGACAGCGCGACGAGCAGTACTTC. This translates into CASSSGQRDEQYF. The full variable domain, in which reference TRBV5-1 and TRBJ2-7 provide the parts outside the CDR3, is KAGVTQTPRYLIKTRGQQVTLSCSPISGHRSVSWYQQTPGQGLQFLFEYFSETQRNKGNFPGRFSGRQFSNSRSEMNVSTLELGDSALYLCASSSGQRDEQYFGPGTRLTVT.

The chain joins TRBV10-3 to TRBJ1-1; the match to TRBD1 covers 11 bases. Germline V gene data show CDR1 as ENHRY and CDR2 as SYGVKD. With 8 bases clipped from V and 0 bases from J, the junction kept 2 bases outside the gene matches. The CDR3 loop spans 14 amino acids. The CDR3 sequence: CAIGDRGLNTEAFF. As DNA, the CDR3 is TGTGCCATCGGGGACAGGGGGTTGAACACTGAAGCTTTCTTT.

The rearrangement joins TRBV10-3 to TRBJ1-2; the D is unclear. Germline V gene lookup returns CDR1 ENHRY and CDR2 SYGVKD. CDR3 length: 14 amino acids. V was pared by 4 bases and J by 5 bases, with 14 bases between. This CDR3 reads CAISGAVEAYGYTF. For the CDR3, the DNA is TGTGCCATCAGTGGCGCGGTAGAGGCTTATGGCTACACCTTC.

The J gene is TRBJ1-5, the V gene TRBV30, with D hard to call. Trimming stripped 1 base from V and 1 base from J, with 5 bases between. This CDR3 region has 13 residues. Germline V gene data show CDR1 as GTSNPN and CDR2 as SVGIG (reference sequence). CDR3 in amino acids: CAWSGRSNQPQHF. CDR3 sequence (DNA): TGTGCCTGGAGTGGTCGGAGCAATCAGCCCCAGCATTTT.

The chain is built from TRBV11-2 and TRBJ2-2, with 7 bases matching TRBD1. The CDR3 length is 13 residues. CDR1 and CDR2 from the germline V gene are SGHAT and FQNNGV. The junction had 1 base not matched to a gene; V was cut back by 6 bases and J by 3 bases. The CDR3: CASRQGYTGELFF. CDR3 coding DNA: TGTGCCAGCAGACAGGGGTACACCGGGGAGCTGTTTTTT.

This clone occurred a few times. This rearrangement joins TRBV5-4 to TRBJ2-1; TRBD2 matches 9 bases. The germline V gene has CDR1 SGHNT and CDR2 YYREEE (reference sequence). J was trimmed by 7 bases and V by 9 bases; bases with no gene match: 17. The CDR3 covers 16 residues. CDR3 DNA sequence: TGTGCCACCCTCCCTGGCGGGGGGGCCGGGGGTAATGAGCAGTTCTTC. It specifies CATLPGGGAGGNEQFF.

The chain links TRBV6-1 to TRBJ2-3; 7 positions agree with TRBD1. Per germline, CDR1 MNHNS and CDR2 SASEGT. V was clipped by 2 bases and J by 3 bases; unmatched bases: 11. The CDR3 has 17 amino acids. CDR3 in DNA: TGTGCCAGCAGTGAATTCGGAGACAGGGCATCGACAGATACGCAGTATTTT. Encoded protein: CASSEFGDRASTDTQYF.

The chain is built from TRBV7-6 and TRBJ2-7; 7 bases are shared with TRBD2. V lost 1 base, J lost 0 bases, and 6 bases stayed unmatched. CDR3 size: 16 residues. Per the germline V gene, CDR1 is SGHVS and CDR2 is FNYEAQ. The CDR3 DNA reads TGTGCCAGCAGCTTAGGGGTTGGCGGGAGCTCCTACGAGCAGTACTTC. Its translation is CASSLGVGGSSYEQYF.

This clone was seen a handful of times. This rearrangement joins TRBV30 to TRBJ1-1, with D possibly matching TRBD1 (5 bases). From germline, CDR1 is GTSNPN and CDR2 SVGIG (reference sequence). There are 12 residues in the CDR3. The CDR3 loop reads CAGARANTEAFF. CDR3 coding DNA: TGTGCTGGGGCCCGGGCAAACACTGAAGCTTTCTTT.

J is TRBJ2-1 and V is TRBV25-1, with D possibly TRBD1 on 5 matching bases. This CDR3 has 16 residues. Looked up from germline, CDR1 is MGHDK and CDR2 is SYGVNS. Trimming removed 0 bases at V and 7 bases at J, with 16 bases between. The DNA of the CDR3 is TGTGCCAGCAGTGAATATAGGGCAGGGAATAAAAATGAGCAGTTCTTC. Amino acid sequence: CASSEYRAGNKNEQFF. Supplemented by reference TRBV25-1 and TRBJ2-1, the full variable domain reads EADIYQTPRYLVIGTGKKITLECSQTMGHDKMYWYQQDPGMELHLIHYSYGVNSTEKGDLSSESTVSRIRTEHFPLTLESARPSHTSQYLCASSEYRAGNKNEQFFGPGTRLTVL.

The rearrangement uses TRBV19 and TRBJ1-5, with a possible D match to TRBD1 (6 bases). V lost 10 bases to trimming and J lost 7 bases, with 17 bases between them. There are 13 residues in the CDR3. From germline, CDR1 is LNHDA and CDR2 SQIVND (reference sequence). CDR3 coding DNA: TGTGCCACCCAAAGGGGGGGGGACCAGCCCCAGCATTTT. The encoded protein is CATQRGGDQPQHF.

The V and J genes are TRBV30 and TRBJ2-1; TRBD2 matches at 7 bases. This CDR3 spans 14 amino acids. Trimming cost V 1 base and J 5 bases; bases outside gene matches: 5. Germline CDR1 reads GTSNPN; CDR2 reads SVGIG (reference sequence). This CDR3 reads CAWSGTRRDNEQFF. Written as DNA, the CDR3 is TGTGCCTGGAGTGGGACTAGGCGGGACAATGAGCAGTTCTTC.

This clone was detected a few times. The chain joins TRBV25-1 to TRBJ2-3; TRBD2 might be the D (6 bases). This CDR3 is built from 14 residues. CDR1 is MGHDK, CDR2 SYGVNS, per germline. Trimming left V 4 bases short and J 3 bases short, with 11 bases between. The CDR3 protein is CASSGDRGTDTQYF. The CDR3 region has the DNA TGTGCCAGCAGTGGGGACCGGGGGACAGATACGCAGTATTTT.

The rearrangement links TRBV6-5 to TRBJ2-1; D possibly corresponds to TRBD1 (6 bases). CDR1 and CDR2 from the germline V gene are MNHEY and SVGAGI. Between the trimmed V and J ends, which lost 5 bases and 1 base, there was a span of 12 bases. This CDR3 contains 15 residues. The CDR3 bases are TGTGCCAGCAGTCGGCCGGGACAATCCTACAATGAGCAGTTCTTC. This gives the protein CASSRPGQSYNEQFF.

This clone turned up a few times. This sequence joins TRBV7-2 and TRBJ1-2; maybe TRBD1 (6 bases). The CDR3 totals 15 residues. CDR1 is SGHTA and CDR2 is FQGNSA in the germline V gene. Trimming cost V 3 bases and J 3 bases, with 14 bases left between them. As DNA, the CDR3 is TGTGCCAGCAGCTTTGGGGGCGCGATTCACTATGGCTACACCTTC. Its translation: CASSFGGAIHYGYTF.

Only a few counts were recorded for this clone. V and J are TRBV5-1 and TRBJ2-1; perhaps TRBD1 as D (6 bases). Germline-derived CDR1 and CDR2 are SGHRS and YFSETQ. The CDR3 has 14 residues. The V gene lost 4 bases and the J gene lost 3 bases, with 11 bases spanning the gap. The CDR3 spells CASSHRDNYNEQFF. CDR3 sequence (DNA): TGCGCCAGCAGCCACCGGGACAACTACAATGAGCAGTTCTTC.

The chain combines TRBV4-1 with TRBJ2-7; no clear D gene. The V end was cut by 1 base, the J end by 6 bases, with 7 bases between. CDR3 length: 12 residues. Germline loops: CDR1 MGHRA, CDR2 YSYEKL. DNA for the CDR3: TGCGCCAGCAGCCAAGGCGGTGGCGAGCAGTACTTC. Residues: CASSQGGGEQYF.

This clone was seen a few times. The CDR3 DNA sequence: TGTGCCAGCAGCCAGCGTACTGAAGCTTTCTTT. Encoded protein: CASSQRTEAFF. This chain joins TRBV28 and TRBJ1-1; D ambiguous. Germline CDR1 and CDR2: MDHEN and SYDVKM. The CDR3 spans 11 residues. V lost 6 bases to trimming and J lost 5 bases, with 7 bases between them.

By share of the sample, this clone is medium-sized. The V and J genes are TRBV2 and TRBJ2-2, with 11 bases fitting TRBD1. Germline CDR1 and CDR2: SNHLY and FYNNEI. J gave up 6 bases and V 4 bases, and 4 bases lay outside the gene matches. The CDR3 is made up of 15 amino acids. CDR3 bases: TGTGCCAGCAGTGCCCGGACAGGGGGCGCCGGGGAGCTGTTTTTT. Its protein is CASSARTGGAGELFF.

The chain combines TRBV4-1 with TRBJ2-7, with TRBD1 matching over 9 bases. Trimming cost V 6 bases and J 4 bases; bases outside gene matches: 10. Germline V lookup: CDR1 MGHRA, CDR2 YSYEKL. This CDR3 has 15 amino acids. This CDR3 reads CASSPREQGAYEQYF. The CDR3 coding sequence is TGCGCCAGCAGTCCAAGAGAACAGGGGGCATACGAGCAGTACTTC.

The chain joins TRBV14 to TRBJ2-2; D is unclear. This CDR3 is 15 amino acids long. Trimming cost V 5 bases and J 6 bases, with 16 bases left between them. The germline V gene encodes CDR1 SGHDN and CDR2 FVKESK. The CDR3 loop is CASSYRQDDAGELFF. DNA of the CDR3: TGTGCCAGCAGCTACCGGCAGGATGACGCCGGGGAGCTGTTTTTT.

This clone was seen a few times. This chain connects TRBV11-2 to TRBJ2-2; D not resolved. The length of the CDR3 is 17 residues. V lost 1 base to trimming and J lost 2 bases, with 14 bases between them. CDR1 and CDR2 (germline): SGHAT, FQNNGV. CDR3 nucleotides: TGTGCCAGCAGCTTAGGGTTGTTTCGAGGAAACACCGGGGAGCTGTTTTTT. It is translated as CASSLGLFRGNTGELFF.

This rearrangement joins TRBV19 to TRBJ2-1; D possibly corresponds to TRBD2 (6 bases). V dropped 1 base and J dropped 9 bases, with 13 bases sitting between them. The CDR3 sequence is 14 residues long. Germline V gene data show CDR1 as LNHDA and CDR2 as SQIVND (reference sequence). CDR3: CASSIVGVGGEQFF. CDR3 sequence (DNA): TGTGCCAGTAGTATAGTGGGAGTGGGAGGTGAGCAGTTCTTC.

This chain uses TRBV6-6 with TRBJ1-2, with 7 bases identical to TRBD1. With 7 bases clipped from V and 1 base from J, the junction kept 12 bases outside the gene matches. The CDR3 spans 16 residues. Germline CDR1 MNHNY, CDR2 SVGAGI (reference sequence). CDR3 loop: CASIRTGTASNYGYTF. The CDR3 DNA reads as TGTGCCAGCATTCGTACCGGGACAGCTAGTAACTATGGCTACACCTTC.

The CDR3 loop reads CASSLLTGKQYF. For the CDR3, the DNA is TGTGCCAGCAGTTTACTAACGGGAAAGCAGTACTTC. This chain connects TRBV28 to TRBJ2-5, with D tentatively TRBD2 (5 bases). Germline V gene lookup returns CDR1 MDHEN and CDR2 SYDVKM. The CDR3 has 12 amino acids. Trimming took off 2 bases at V and 11 bases at J, with 12 bases between the two ends.

This clone was counted a few times. V gene TRBV19 combines with J gene TRBJ2-4, with D possibly matching TRBD2 (6 bases). Trimming left V 5 bases short and J 13 bases short, with 12 bases between. The CDR3 extends over 11 amino acids. Germline V gene data show CDR1 as LNHDA and CDR2 as SQIVND (reference sequence). The CDR3 loop is CASSVPGLQYF. Written as DNA, the CDR3 is TGTGCCAGTAGTGTACCGGGACTGCAGTACTTC. Combining the CDR3 with reference TRBV19 and TRBJ2-4 gives the whole variable domain DGGITQSPKYLFRKEGQNVTLSCEQNLNHDAMYWYRQDPGQGLRLIYYSQIVNDFQKGDIAEGYSVSREKKESFPLTVTSAQKNPTAFYLCASSVPGLQYFGAGTRLSVL.

The chain uses TRBV2 and TRBJ2-7, with D perhaps TRBD1 (5 bases). This CDR3 has 13 residues. Trimming left V 6 bases short and J 3 bases short, with 12 bases between. Germline lookup yields CDR1 SNHLY and CDR2 FYNNEI. The CDR3 DNA sequence: TGTGCCAGCAGACCCTCGACAGTCTACGAGCAGTACTTC. Translated, it gives CASRPSTVYEQYF. The whole variable domain, remainder taken from reference TRBV2 and TRBJ2-7, is EPEVTQTPSHQVTQMGQEVILRCVPISNHLYFYWYRQILGQKVEFLVSFYNNEISEKSEIFDDQFSVERPDGSNFTLKIRSTKLEDSAMYFCASRPSTVYEQYFGPGTRLTVT.

V usage is TRBV5-1 and J usage is TRBJ1-1; D is perhaps TRBD1 (6 bases). Germline CDR1 SGHRS, CDR2 YFSETQ. The CDR3 is 13 residues long. With 1 base removed from V and 3 bases from J, the gap between germline ends came to 7 bases. CDR3 coding DNA: TGCGCCAGCAGCTTGTCAGGGGACACTGAAGCTTTCTTT. Amino acid sequence: CASSLSGDTEAFF. Full variable domain (rest looked up from reference TRBV5-1 and TRBJ1-1): KAGVTQTPRYLIKTRGQQVTLSCSPISGHRSVSWYQQTPGQGLQFLFEYFSETQRNKGNFPGRFSGRQFSNSRSEMNVSTLELGDSALYLCASSLSGDTEAFFGQGTRLTVV.

This clone was found a few times. The chain is built from TRBV4-2 and TRBJ2-3; the match to TRBD2 covers 10 bases. CDR1 is LGHNA and CDR2 is YNFKEQ in the germline V gene. The V gene end was trimmed by 4 bases and the J gene end by 0 bases; junction bases not matched to a gene: 7. This CDR3 region has 17 residues. This CDR3 reads CASSPNLAGGSTDTQYF. The CDR3 DNA is TGTGCCAGCAGCCCGAACTTAGCGGGAGGAAGCACAGATACGCAGTATTTT.

This clone was recorded a few times. The CDR3 sequence: CASSQDPPGYEQYF. The CDR3 DNA reads TGCGCCAGCAGCCAAGATCCCCCCGGCTACGAGCAGTACTTC. The chain links TRBV4-1 to TRBJ2-7; unclear D gene. The V gene's germline CDR1 is MGHRA and CDR2 YSYEKL. V was pared by 0 bases and J by 3 bases, with 9 bases between. The CDR3 length is 14 residues.